The T cell receptor (beta chain) under discussion was sequenced for a study of long-term antiretroviral therapy in people with HIV (dated by TCRdb to between 2021 and 2024). With regard to the full study: The earliest samples were collected about a decade before the 2015 WHO recommendation for immediate ART, when ART was typically delayed until CD4 counts fell. This retrospective serial study examined whether starting ART and sustained HIV suppression were associated with changes in the composition and diversity of the TRB repertoire in peripheral blood. A total of 192 cryopreserved PBMC samples came from roughly 30 adults with confirmed HIV infection and were collected serially over a mean of roughly six years (range 1-12). Among the 30 to 35 participants with HIV, eleven were female. No cross-contamination during QIAcube processing turned up in test extractions that ran a monoclonal T-cell line alongside 25 to 35 polyclonal samples. The study at large found these results: HIV repertoires had narrower CDR3 length ranges than controls, and the network structure suggested an antigen-experienced repertoire that shifted only slightly toward naive after ART. Samples dated from 2004 to 2017, and the ART regimens used may be less effective than current ones. The repertoire was dominated across all time points by expanded TRB clones identified before ART initiation, although this dominance was seen to fluctuate and to decrease in many PLHIV after ART. No data were available on ART adherence, viral resistance or therapy changes, limiting inferences about post-ART repertoire changes. Because pre-ART samples had limited cell numbers, unsorted PBMC were profiled rather than sorted CD4+ and CD8+ T cells. A significant increase in TRB diversity was found to be associated with ART initiation, although TRB diversity was observed to remain significantly below that of transplant donor controls even after long-term ART. Since PBMC availability was limited, sequencing covered only the TCR beta chain, with no alpha chain pairing.

Comment on this clone: Which antigen it targets is not known. It has no much larger one-base neighbor in the sample; base qualities were not kept.

The immunoSEQ hsTCRB v3.0 assay was used at survey level resolution to sequence the TRB variable region. The targeted TRB sequencing depth was roughly 40,000-55,000 T-cell genomes per sample. An Illumina MiSeq with a v3 150-cycle kit was used to sequence the pooled TRB libraries. Under the source paper's analysis protocol: Repertoire analysis was performed in R inside a reproducible Nextflow workflow that covered QC, data transformation and analysis. LymphoSeq2, an R package for AIRR-Seq data exploration, was used to implement custom analyses. A handful of samples that yielded fewer than 5000 total TRB sequences were excluded, so that more than 150 HIV repertoires were analyzed. Among the 170 to 200 retained HIV repertoires, some 59 were collected before ART initiation and roughly 130 after ART initiation. Each repertoire was downsampled to 5000 TRB nucleotide sequences, and summary statistics were averaged across 100 downsampling iterations. TRB sequences were retained for analysis only if CDR3 regions of at least seven amino acids were present. A Shannon entropy-derived clonality score and the Gini coefficient were used to measure diversity. In the repertoire networks, any two of the top 5000 CDR3 amino acid sequences were linked whenever the two sequences differed by an edit distance of one. For TRB CDR3 amino acid sequences, GLIPH2 was used to predict antigen specificity groups and MHC restriction. To flag known CMV, EBV, HIV or tissue antigen associations, CDR3 amino acid sequences were matched against VDJdb and McPAS-TCR. Pre-ART, post-ART and control groups were compared with Wilcoxon signed-rank tests and Holm-Bonferroni correction. TCRdb took over this immuneACCESS table, retaining in-frame rearrangements with V and J assigned. Such tables are incomplete; in checked studies, under half of the missing clones stem from an unresolved V gene, and the remainder is unexplained. The V and J calls and clone size were taken over from that table, and D and trimming were inferred from the DNA. In all, the sample holds about 29,000 clones, and just under 80% of those were seen once. The ten largest make up approximately 9.4% of the sample.

The CDR3 starts with the cysteine, ends with the phenylalanine, and has 16 residues. The entry retains the CDR3 DNA only, 48 bases that are in frame from base 1. Via the germline V gene (reference sequence), CDR1 is SEHNR and CDR2 FQNEAQ. V and J lose 1 base and 2 bases, and a span of 12 bases separates them. Participants were included only if at least one PBMC sample before ART initiation and at least two post-ART samples were available. Treatment was received in the United States of America by all participants with HIV. Before DNA extraction, cryopreserved samples of about 1-11 million PBMC were thawed and then washed. At the time of the earliest PBMC sample for each participant with HIV, ages ranged from about 20 to 55 years. Per participant, PBMC samples came from 1-4 timepoints prior to ART initiation and 2-8 timepoints following ART initiation, for a median of 7 samples. Serial HIV viral load, CD4+ T-cell count, ART history and demographic data were obtained for every participant. Using a Qiagen kit on a QIAcube, genomic DNA was extracted from unsorted PBMC, with samples processed in batches of 12.

The source of this sequence is a young man with HIV. The source material was unsorted PBMCs, sampled 1.5 years before starting antiretroviral therapy. This receptor chain uses TRBV7-9 and TRBJ2-1; the D call could be TRBD1 or TRBD2, with each sharing 6 bases. The nucleotides read TGTGCCAGCAGCTTAGGCCCCGGGGGCCCCTACAATGAGCAGTTCTTC. It codes for CASSLGPGGPYNEQFF.